This is a list of T cell receptor beta chains from one sample in a study of graft-versus-host responses after intestinal transplantation. Assay used: immunoSEQ multiplex PCR; TCRdb lists only in-frame clones, some missing. The sample has approximately 120,000 clones, around 94% seen once. These receptors' targets are unknown. Sequenced here: unstimulated CD4+ T cells sorted from spleen or lymph node cells, sampled before intestinal transplant. These receptors came from a human donor who received an intestinal transplant. Both conserved end residues are part of each CDR3. D genes are given only for firm matches. Clone sizes are given selectively: once, few, many, or a class where the clone is expanded.

d_call,v_call,j_call,clone_size,cdr3_aa,cdr3_nt
-,TRBV19,TRBJ1-5,-,CASSPLTGYSNQPQHF,TGTGCCAGTAGTCCACTAACAGGATATAGCAATCAGCCCCAGCATTTT
-,TRBV5-4,TRBJ1-6,-,CASSQEYNSPLHF,TGTGCCAGCAGCCAGGAGTATAATTCACCCCTCCACTTT
TRBD2,TRBV9,TRBJ2-1,-,CASGPAGRHEQFF,TGTGCCAGCGGTCCAGCGGGGAGGCATGAGCAGTTCTTC
TRBD1,TRBV25-1,TRBJ2-7,-,CATEGGTGLNEQYF,TGTGCAACCGAAGGGGGGACAGGGCTCAACGAGCAGTACTTC
-,TRBV18,TRBJ2-5,once,CASSPGPLGETQYF,TGTGCCAGCTCACCGGGACCTCTGGGGGAGACCCAGTACTTC
-,TRBV5-6,TRBJ1-5,-,CASSLFGQPQHF,TGTGCCAGCAGCTTATTCGGTCAGCCCCAGCATTTT
-,TRBV27,TRBJ2-5,-,CASSPGTASQETQYF,TGTGCCAGCAGCCCCGGGACGGCGAGCCAAGAGACCCAGTACTTC
TRBD2,TRBV7-9,TRBJ2-7,-,CASSLRSGGGITYEQYF,TGTGCCAGCAGCTTAAGGAGCGGGGGGGGAATAACCTACGAGCAGTACTTC
TRBD1,TRBV5-1,TRBJ1-1,-,CASSARDSTEAFF,TGCGCCAGCAGCGCCCGGGACAGTACTGAAGCTTTCTTT
TRBD2,TRBV2,TRBJ2-1,-,CASSSLAGGYNEQFF,TGTGCCAGCAGCTCCCTAGCGGGGGGCTACAATGAGCAGTTCTTC